Listed here are 27 T cell receptor beta chains from one sample, sequenced in a study of T cell repertoires in cytomegalovirus infection (dated by TCRdb to between 2017 and 2020). No antigen is known for these receptors. The treatment or condition label here, explained by the study, means: in vitro stimulation with specific CMV peptide epitopes to enrich CMV-specific T cells. Instrument used: Illumina HiSeq 1500. The public reads were run again by TCRdb, first through fastp at Q25 and then through MiXCR, and only productive beta chains were kept. Duplicate CDR3 protein sequences are folded into a single record with the most common DNA and genes. The sample table contains over 120,000 distinct CDR3 sequences; only one count was recorded for about 32% of them. Of the sample, around half is held by the ten largest clones. This sample comprised CD8+ T cells from cultured PBMCs, obtained from culture after CMV antigen stimulation. The receptors derive from a human donor in good health (CMV status not recorded). Some clones in this sample may be carry-over from other donors' samples.

V usage is TRBV12-3 or TRBV12-4 and J usage is TRBJ2-3; D possibly corresponds to TRBD1 (5 bases). The CDR3 contains 14 residues. V was shortened by 3 bases and J by 3 bases, with 10 bases between the two germline ends. The CDR3 DNA is TGTGCCAGCAGTTTCCCCGACAGTACAGATACGCAGTATTTT. Translating gives CASSFPDSTDTQYF.

The DNA for the CDR3 is TGCAGTGCTAGATGGGGCCACTTCAATGCAGATACGCAGTATTTT. Protein product: CSARWGHFNADTQYF. The chain employs TRBV20-1 and TRBJ2-3, with a weak D call TRBD1 (5 bases). Germline values: CDR1 DFQATT, CDR2 SNEGSKA (reference sequence). The V end was cut by 2 bases, the J end by 4 bases, with 16 bases between. There are 15 residues in the CDR3.

The rearrangement uses TRBV20-1 and TRBJ2-2; tentative D call: TRBD1 (6 bases). The CDR3 sequence is 19 residues long. The ends were cut back, 5 bases at V and 1 base at J, with 26 bases in the middle. Per germline, CDR1 DFQATT and CDR2 SNEGSKA (reference sequence). This chain's CDR3 is CSARSVEMGPGVNTGELFF. Written as DNA, the CDR3 is TGCAGTGCTCGATCGGTCGAAATGGGGCCAGGGGTGAACACCGGGGAGCTGTTTTTT.

This chain joins TRBV19 and TRBJ1-2, with 8 bases lining up with TRBD1. V lost 0 bases and J lost 7; bases outside the gene matches: 13. The CDR3 is made up of 17 amino acids. Germline V gene sequence: CDR1 LNHDA, CDR2 SQIVND (reference sequence). For the CDR3, the DNA is TGTGCCAGTAGTATAGATGGTATGGGGCAGGGGGCGTCTGGCTACACCTTC. Its protein product is CASSIDGMGQGASGYTF.

The V call is TRBV6-2 or TRBV6-3, the J call TRBJ2-2; D ambiguous. The CDR3 length is 12 residues. Germline V CDR1 and CDR2: MNHEY, SVGEGT. V shed 11 bases and J shed 4 bases, with 11 bases lying between them. CDR3 sequence reads: CAERDSTGELFF. The CDR3 DNA reads as TGTGCCGAAAGGGATAGCACCGGGGAGCTGTTTTTT.

The chain couples TRBV12-3 or TRBV12-4 to TRBJ2-2, with D unclear. The CDR3 is 12 residues long. The V and J ends lost 6 bases and 6 bases respectively, with 8 bases between them. The CDR3 loop is CASRGWAGELFF. CDR3 nucleotides: TGTGCCAGCAGGGGGTGGGCCGGGGAGCTGTTTTTT.

This clonotype has a count of ten or more. This chain links TRBV5-6 with TRBJ2-3, with D perhaps TRBD2 (6 bases). In germline, CDR1 is SGHDT, CDR2 YYEEEE. Trimming took 7 bases from V and 4 from J, leaving 19 bases between them. The CDR3 loop spans 15 amino acids. As DNA, the CDR3 is TGTGCCAGCGAACCCCCGGCGGGGTGGCCAGATACGCAGTATTTT. Translating it yields CASEPPAGWPDTQYF.

A few counts support this clonotype. V gene TRBV20-1 combines with J gene TRBJ1-5; perhaps TRBD1 as D (6 bases). V shed 3 bases and J shed 0 bases, with 15 bases lying between them. The length of the CDR3 is 16 residues. Germline V gene data show CDR1 as DFQATT and CDR2 as SNEGSKA (reference sequence). The CDR3: CSASGQGRYSNQPQHF. The CDR3 DNA reads TGCAGTGCTAGTGGGCAGGGGCGATATAGCAATCAGCCCCAGCATTTT.

The genes are TRBV7-3 and TRBJ2-5; D is unclear. CDR1 is SGHTA, CDR2 FQGTGA, per germline. The V end was cut by 5 bases, the J end by 0 bases, with 13 bases between. The CDR3 spans 15 residues. In DNA form, the CDR3 reads TGTGCCAGCAGCCCACCCCTTAGAGACCAAGAGACCCAGTACTTC. Protein product: CASSPPLRDQETQYF.

V and J are TRBV7-6 and TRBJ2-1; TRBD1 or TRBD2 may be the D gene (5 bases each). V was cut by 5 bases and J by 4 bases, with 21 bases left in between. This CDR3 has 17 amino acids. Germline V lookup: CDR1 SGHVS, CDR2 FNYEAQ. CDR3: CASSRRDRSTSYNEQFF. In DNA form, the CDR3 reads TGTGCCAGCAGCCGCCGGGACCGATCTACGTCTTACAATGAGCAGTTCTTC.

The chain employs TRBV7-2 and TRBJ2-5, with D possibly being TRBD1 or TRBD2 (5 bases each). CDR1 and CDR2 from the germline V gene are SGHTA and FQGNSA. Trimming pared 6 bases from V and 10 bases from J, leaving 21 bases between. This CDR3 contains 14 residues. The CDR3 protein is CASSSRGTHLNQYF. The CDR3 DNA reads TGTGCCAGCAGTTCTAGAGGGACCCATCTAAACCAGTACTTC.

V and J are TRBV2 and TRBJ1-6; D is uncertain. Germline V gene sequence: CDR1 SNHLY, CDR2 FYNNEI. The CDR3 covers 10 residues. Trimming removed 3 bases at V and 15 bases at J, with 6 bases between. CDR3 DNA: TGTGCCAGCAGTGAGCAGCACCTCCACTTT. This gives the protein CASSEQHLHF.

This clonotype was recorded at least ten times. The junction and the germline gene differ at one end; a read error may be behind it. This chain links TRBV7-9 with TRBJ2-3; 7 bases map to TRBD1. CDR3 length equals 14 residues. Germline assignment: CDR1 SEHNR and CDR2 FQNEAQ (reference sequence). Here the CDR3 reads CASSLGQGTDTQYF. CDR3 in DNA: TGTGCCAGCAGTTTAGGACAGGGCACAGATACGCAGTATTTT. The full variable domain, in which reference TRBV7-9 and TRBJ2-3 provide the parts outside the CDR3, is DTGVSQNPRHKITKRGQNVTFRCDPISEHNRLYWYRQTLGQGPEFLTYFQNEAQLEKSRLLSDRFSAERPKGSFSTLEIQRTEQGDSAMYLCASSLGQGTDTQYFGPGTRLTVL.

This chain uses TRBV27 with TRBJ2-5; TRBD1 matches 8 bases. The germline gives CDR1 MNHEY, CDR2 SMNVEV (reference sequence). CDR3 length: 16 amino acids. V shed 2 bases, J shed 5 bases, and the junction held 10 bases outside the gene matches. Here the CDR3 reads CASSLTAGGRRETQYF. In DNA, the CDR3 is TGTGCCAGCAGTTTAACGGCAGGGGGCCGCAGGGAGACCCAGTACTTC.

The genes are TRBV11-3 and TRBJ2-2; TRBD1 agrees at 8 bases. With 3 bases clipped from V and 3 bases from J, the junction kept 9 bases outside the gene matches. Germline CDR1 and CDR2: SGHNT and YENEEA. The CDR3 covers 17 residues. The CDR3 DNA reads TGTGCCAGCAGCTTGGATCTCGAGACAGGGGACACCGGGGAGCTGTTTTTT. Its translation is CASSLDLETGDTGELFF.

This clonotype was counted only a few times. J is TRBJ2-5 and V is TRBV11-2, with a weak D call TRBD2 (5 bases). The V end was cut by 0 bases, the J end by 0 bases, with 14 bases between. CDR3 length: 17 residues. CDR1 is SGHAT and CDR2 is FQNNGV in the germline V gene. The CDR3 protein is CASSLEWSGGHQETQYF. The CDR3, as DNA: TGTGCCAGCAGCTTAGAATGGTCCGGCGGGCACCAAGAGACCCAGTACTTC.

V usage is TRBV7-6 and J usage is TRBJ2-3; 7 bases map to TRBD2. There are 15 residues in the CDR3. Germline V gene sequence: CDR1 SGHVS, CDR2 FNYEAQ. After removal of 0 bases from V and 4 bases from J, the junction contained 4 bases not matched to a gene. The CDR3 DNA reads TGTGCCAGCAGCTTAGCGCGTGGGGGGGCAGATACGCAGTATTTT. It translates to CASSLARGGADTQYF.

The chain combines TRBV6-5 with TRBJ1-2; 10 nucleotides line up with TRBD1. This CDR3 is built from 14 residues. Germline V gene data show CDR1 as MNHEY and CDR2 as SVGAGI. V shed 10 bases and J 3 bases; nucleotides not matched to a gene: 8. The CDR3 nucleotides are TGTGCCAACAGGCCGGGACAGGGGTACTATGGCTACACCTTC. It is translated as CANRPGQGYYGYTF.

In this sample, this clonotype turned up once. The V gene is TRBV10-3, the J gene TRBJ2-7; possibly TRBD1 or TRBD2 for D (5 bases each). Trimming removed 2 bases from V and 0 bases from J, with 14 bases in between. CDR1 is ENHRY, CDR2 SYGVKD, per germline. CDR3 length equals 16 residues. The CDR3 here is CAISEPSGTVSYEQYF. For the CDR3, the DNA is TGTGCCATCAGTGAGCCCTCCGGGACGGTCTCCTACGAGCAGTACTTC.

The CDR3 loop reads CASSSLGMPPYF. Here the CDR3 DNA reads TGTGCCAGCAGCTCCCTAGGGATGCCGCCGTATTTT. This rearrangement joins TRBV11-3 to TRBJ2-3; D remains unclear. Trimming stripped 4 bases from V and 14 bases from J, with 16 bases between. From germline, CDR1 is SGHNT and CDR2 YENEEA. The CDR3 extends over 12 amino acids.

The chain carries TRBV7-9 and TRBJ1-6; 7 bases fit TRBD1. J gave up 10 bases and V 0 bases, and 9 bases lay outside the gene matches. CDR1 and CDR2 (germline): SEHNR, FQNEAQ (reference sequence). The length of the CDR3 is 16 residues. The CDR3 is CASSLAPTGPGSPLHF. The CDR3, as DNA: TGTGCCAGCAGCTTAGCCCCGACAGGGCCAGGCTCACCCCTCCACTTT.

This clonotype was observed a few times. DNA for the CDR3: TGTGCCAGCAGCCCGAATAGAGGACCCGAGGGCCACAATGAGCAGTTCTTC. This translates into CASSPNRGPEGHNEQFF. V is TRBV11-2 and J is TRBJ2-1, with TRBD2 as a possible D gene (5 bases). The length of the CDR3 is 17 residues. Germline assignment: CDR1 SGHAT and CDR2 FQNNGV. The V end was cut by 5 bases, the J end by 5 bases, with 22 bases between. The full variable domain, in which reference TRBV11-2 and TRBJ2-1 provide the parts outside the CDR3, is EAGVAQSPRYKIIEKRQSVAFWCNPISGHATLYWYQQILGQGPKLLIQFQNNGVVDDSQLPKDRFSAERLKGVDSTLKIQPAKLEDSAVYLCASSPNRGPEGHNEQFFGPGTRLTVL.

This chain connects TRBV28 to TRBJ2-7; no reliable D call. Trimming pared 6 bases from V and 3 bases from J, leaving 9 bases between. Per germline, CDR1 MDHEN and CDR2 SYDVKM. The CDR3 consists of 12 residues. CDR3 bases: TGTGCCAGCAGCGAAAGTGGCTACGAGCAGTACTTC. Amino acid sequence: CASSESGYEQYF.

The V call is TRBV19, the J call TRBJ2-7; 7 nucleotides line up with TRBD1. The length of the CDR3 is 15 residues. Germline CDR1 and CDR2: LNHDA and SQIVND (reference sequence). The V and J ends lost 9 bases and 3 bases, in that order; junction bases with no gene match: 14. The CDR3 coding sequence is TGTGCCAGGGGGTTGGACGGGACAGTCTACTACGAGCAGTACTTC. Its protein product is CARGLDGTVYYEQYF. The whole variable domain, remainder taken from reference TRBV19 and TRBJ2-7, is DGGITQSPKYLFRKEGQNVTLSCEQNLNHDAMYWYRQDPGQGLRLIYYSQIVNDFQKGDIAEGYSVSREKKESFPLTVTSAQKNPTAFYLCARGLDGTVYYEQYFGPGTRLTVT.

This clonotype has just a few counts. The rearrangement links TRBV24-1 to TRBJ1-5, with no clear D. V lost 7 bases to trimming and J lost 4 bases, with 1 base between them. There are 10 residues in the CDR3. Per the germline V gene, CDR1 is KGHDR and CDR2 is SFDVKD. The CDR3 sequence: CATRNQPQHF. The CDR3 bases are TGTGCCACCAGGAATCAGCCCCAGCATTTT.

The chain carries TRBV7-8 and TRBJ1-2; TRBD1 matches 7 bases. The V gene's germline CDR1 is SGHVS and CDR2 FQNEAQ. The CDR3 runs 16 residues. J was trimmed by 2 bases and V by 1 base; bases with no gene match: 7. The CDR3 bases are TGTGCCAGCAGCTTAGAGGGGGGGACAGTCAACTATGGCTACACCTTC. Amino acid sequence: CASSLEGGTVNYGYTF. Together with reference TRBV7-8 and TRBJ1-2, the CDR3 gives the full variable domain: GAGVSQSPRYKVAKRGQDVALRCDPISGHVSLFWYQQALGQGPEFLTYFQNEAQLDKSGLPSDRFFAERPEGSVSTLKIQRTQQEDSAVYLCASSLEGGTVNYGYTFGSGTRLTVV.

The chain has TRBV5-4 and TRBJ2-5; D perhaps matches TRBD2 (5 bases). Germline CDR1 and CDR2: SGHNT and YYREEE (reference sequence). V lost 1 base, J lost 5 bases, and 9 bases lay in between. There are 13 residues in the CDR3. CDR3 loop: CASSLPGVETQYF. The CDR3 DNA is TGTGCCAGCAGCTTGCCCGGGGTTGAGACCCAGTACTTC.